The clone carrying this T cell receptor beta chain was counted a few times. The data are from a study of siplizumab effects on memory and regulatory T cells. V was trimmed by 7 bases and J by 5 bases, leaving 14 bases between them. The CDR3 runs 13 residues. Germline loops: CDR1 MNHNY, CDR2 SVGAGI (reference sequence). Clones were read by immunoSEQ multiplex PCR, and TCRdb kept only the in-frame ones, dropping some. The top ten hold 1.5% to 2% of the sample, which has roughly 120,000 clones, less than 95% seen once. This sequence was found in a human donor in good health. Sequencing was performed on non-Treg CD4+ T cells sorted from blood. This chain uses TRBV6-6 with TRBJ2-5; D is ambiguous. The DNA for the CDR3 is TGTGCCAGCACTGACTCACCCCCTGAGACCCAGTACTTC. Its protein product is CASTDSPPETQYF.